This T cell receptor (beta chain) is drawn from a study of shared clonotypes between healthy human individuals. Naive CD8 cells were CD45RO-negative, positively selected for CCR7, excluding terminally differentiated effector memory CD45RA+ cells. Those who donated, Caucasian adults without exception, all lived in Nashville, Tennessee. The CDR3 is 15 amino acids. Deletions cut 6 bases from V and 4 bases from J, with 19 bases between. From germline, CDR1 is SNHLY and CDR2 FYNNEI. The method was immunoSEQ multiplex PCR; TCRdb's version includes in-frame clones alone and lacks a portion of them. This table holds approximately 2,000,000 clones, approximately 92% found once.

Sequencing used naive CD8+ T cells from PBMCs. This receptor was obtained from a man younger than 35 in good health. Some clones in this sample may be carry-over from other donors' samples. The chain uses TRBV2 and TRBJ2-7, with D perhaps being TRBD1 or TRBD2 (5 bases each). The CDR3 nucleotides are TGTGCCAGCAGGGGACGGCCTTCGGGGATGTACGAGCAGTACTTC. Protein product: CASRGRPSGMYEQYF.